The present T cell receptor beta chain was sequenced within a study of T cell changes during pregnancy in multiple sclerosis. The CDR3 is 14 residues long. Trimming took 5 bases from V and 4 from J; bases not matched to a gene: 3. Germline V lookup: CDR1 SGHTA, CDR2 FQGNSA. Here immunoSEQ multiplex PCR was the method, and the copy in TCRdb shows in-frame clones only, minus some. The top ten hold 1% of the sample, which has fewer than 90,000 clones, 90% to 95% seen once. The TCR sequence derives from a female donor with multiple sclerosis, enrolled in a pregnancy study. The gene calls are TRBV7-2 and TRBJ2-7, with TRBD2 matching 12 bases. The source was peripheral blood, collected in the first trimester of pregnancy. CDR3 sequence: CASSPLAGGYEQYF. DNA for the CDR3: TGTGCCAGCAGCCCCCTAGCGGGAGGGTACGAGCAGTACTTC.